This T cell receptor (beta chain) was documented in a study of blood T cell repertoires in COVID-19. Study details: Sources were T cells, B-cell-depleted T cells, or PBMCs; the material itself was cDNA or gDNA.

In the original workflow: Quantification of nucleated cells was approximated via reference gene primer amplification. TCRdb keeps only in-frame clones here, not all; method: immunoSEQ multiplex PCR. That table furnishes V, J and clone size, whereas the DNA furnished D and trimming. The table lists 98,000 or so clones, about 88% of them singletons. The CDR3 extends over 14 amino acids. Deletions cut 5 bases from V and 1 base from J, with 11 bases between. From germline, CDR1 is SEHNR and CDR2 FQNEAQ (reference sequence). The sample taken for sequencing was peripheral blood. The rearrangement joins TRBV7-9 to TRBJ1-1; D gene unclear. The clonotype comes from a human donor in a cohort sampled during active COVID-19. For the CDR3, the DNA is TGTGCCAGCAGCGAGGAGGGCAGGAACACTGAAGCTTTCTTT. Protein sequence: CASSEEGRNTEAFF.